This T cell receptor beta chain comes out of a study of T cells in women clearing cervical HPV infection. TCRdb keeps only in-frame clones here, not all; method: immunoSEQ multiplex PCR. This sample contains roughly 45,000 clones. Note on this clone: The missing CDR3 end, 3 residues past where the read stops, is filled in from the germline J gene.

This CDR3 region has 15 residues. V lost 6 bases and J 3 bases, leaving 16 bases between the germline ends. Germline-derived CDR1 and CDR2 are SGHTA and FQGTGA. The sequence was obtained from a woman aged 18 to 75 with a cervical HPV16 infection that either progressed to CIN3+ or cleared (not recorded which). The chain is built from TRBV7-3 and TRBJ2-3; a possible D gene is TRBD1 (5 bases). Sequenced material: blood buffy coat. The CDR3 sequence is CASSSSGARTDTQYF. The CDR3 bases that were read are TGTGCCAGCAGTTCCTCTGGGGCGAGAACAGATACG.